The clone carrying this T cell receptor beta chain appeared many times. From the 5' RACE reads, TCRdb called clonotypes with MiXCR, one entry per CDR3 protein. Of tens of thousands of distinct CDR3 sequences in the sample, roughly 4% were seen once. The CDR3 totals 18 residues. V lost 1 base to trimming and J lost 0 bases, with 15 bases between them. In germline, CDR1 is LGHNA, CDR2 YSLEER. The source of the sample is a study of early T cells in non-severe SARS-CoV-2 infection. The clonotype was recovered from an adult who was a healthcare worker with PCR-confirmed SARS-CoV-2 infection or an uninfected control (not recorded which). The specimen was whole blood. The genes are TRBV4-3 and TRBJ1-4, with no clear D. The CDR3 DNA is TGCGCCAGCAGCCAAGGGGTGATGGATTTGACAACTAATGAAAAACTGTTTTTT. This codes for CASSQGVMDLTTNEKLFF.